The rows below give T cell receptor beta chains drawn from one sample of a study of cytomegalovirus exposure and HLA in healthy donors. Produced via immunoSEQ multiplex PCR; TCRdb's table is partial and in-frame only. Among about 180,000 clones listed, approximately 82% were seen once. Sequencing was performed on PBMCs. Receptors were obtained from a girl aged 2 to 10 in good health and CMV-seropositive. Each CDR3 is given with its conserved first and last residue. The D gene is left open where the match is weak. A clone size is listed for some rows: how often the clone was seen (once, few, many), or a class if it is expanded.

J,V,size,D,CDR3,DNA
TRBJ1-5,TRBV7-2,once,TRBD1,CASSPSRDRGRQPQHF,TGTGCCAGCAGCCCGTCCCGGGACAGGGGTCGTCAGCCCCAGCATTTT
TRBJ2-6,TRBV7-3,-,-,CASSPGISGANVLTF,TGTGCCAGCAGCCCAGGGATCTCTGGGGCCAACGTCCTGACTTTC
TRBJ1-2,TRBV13,-,-,CASSTSDWRYGYTF,TGTGCCAGCAGCACCAGCGACTGGCGCTATGGCTACACCTTC
TRBJ2-7,TRBV6-5,-,-,CASSYSRDITYEQYF,TGTGCCAGCAGTTACTCGAGGGACATTACCTACGAGCAGTACTTC
TRBJ1-1,TRBV12-5,-,TRBD1,CASGLGQGAPNTEAFF,TGTGCTAGTGGTCTAGGACAGGGGGCTCCTAACACTGAAGCTTTCTTT
TRBJ1-1,TRBV6-1,few,TRBD1,CASEQGAHTEAFF,TGTGCCAGTGAACAGGGGGCCCACACTGAAGCTTTCTTT
TRBJ1-2,TRBV19,-,TRBD1,CASTFGAQRQGYGYTF,TGTGCCAGTACCTTTGGGGCACAAAGACAGGGCTATGGCTACACCTTC
TRBJ1-5,TRBV6-4,-,-,CASSVDLWSQPQHF,TGTGCCAGCAGTGTGGATTTGTGGAGTCAGCCCCAGCATTTT
TRBJ2-7,TRBV6-5,few,-,CASSYDSYEQYF,TGTGCCAGCAGTTACGACAGCTACGAGCAGTACTTC
TRBJ2-2,TRBV11-2,-,-,CASSQRVGAGELFF,TGTGCCAGCAGCCAACGGGTTGGGGCTGGGGAGCTGTTTTTT
TRBJ1-2,TRBV5-1,-,-,CASSLESETAANYGYTF,TGCGCCAGCAGCTTGGAATCGGAGACCGCGGCGAACTATGGCTACACCTTC
TRBJ1-2,TRBV12-5,-,-,CASGFLGDGYTF,TGTGCTAGTGGTTTCCTAGGGGATGGCTACACCTTC
TRBJ1-1,TRBV6-1,-,-,CASTNRNTEAFF,TGTGCCAGCACAAACAGGAACACTGAAGCTTTCTTT
TRBJ2-2,TRBV5-6,-,-,CASSFRGIGTGELFF,TGTGCCAGCAGCTTCCGGGGAATAGGCACCGGGGAGCTGTTTTTT
TRBJ2-3,TRBV6-1,once,TRBD2,CASSEASGRSDTQYF,TGTGCCAGCAGTGAAGCTAGCGGGAGATCAGATACGCAGTATTTT
TRBJ2-7,TRBV4-1,-,-,CASSQDLGVSGYEQYF,TGCGCCAGCAGCCAAGATCTAGGGGTTAGCGGCTACGAGCAGTACTTC
TRBJ1-2,TRBV2,-,-,CASSETGVRGYTF,TGTGCCAGCAGTGAAACCGGTGTACGGGGCTACACCTTC
TRBJ2-7,TRBV28,few,TRBD2,CASSLGTSGEQYF,TGTGCCAGCAGTTTAGGGACTAGCGGAGAGCAGTACTTC
TRBJ2-3,TRBV5-4,-,-,CASSQRLVGTDTQYF,TGTGCCAGCAGCCAAAGACTAGTAGGCACAGATACGCAGTATTTT
TRBJ2-5,TRBV7-3,-,-,CASSLSRAQETQYF,TGTGCCAGCAGCTTATCGAGGGCGCAAGAGACCCAGTACTTC
TRBJ1-1,TRBV28,-,TRBD1,CASSQDRGENTEAFF,TGTGCCAGCAGTCAGGACAGGGGTGAGAACACTGAAGCTTTCTTT
TRBJ1-1,TRBV7-3,few,-,CASSQGVNTEAFF,TGTGCCAGCAGCCAAGGGGTGAACACTGAAGCTTTCTTT
TRBJ2-1,TRBV27,-,TRBD2,CASSLGGSSYNEQFF,TGTGCCAGCAGTTTGGGCGGGAGCTCCTACAATGAGCAGTTCTTC
TRBJ2-3,TRBV4-1,-,TRBD2,CASSPVTSSLTDTQYF,TGCGCCAGCAGCCCGGTGACTAGCTCTTTGACAGATACGCAGTATTTT
TRBJ1-2,TRBV10-3,-,-,CAISDQHKGGKRDYGYTF,TGTGCCATCAGTGACCAACATAAGGGGGGGAAGAGAGACTATGGCTACACCTTC
TRBJ1-4,TRBV27,few,-,CASSLWGGLNEKLFF,TGTGCCAGCAGCCTCTGGGGGGGGCTTAATGAAAAACTGTTTTTT
TRBJ1-2,TRBV20-1,-,-,CSARVAYGYTF,TGCAGTGCTAGAGTTGCGTATGGCTACACCTTC
TRBJ2-5,TRBV28,-,-,CASSLTSSERGETQYF,TGTGCCAGCAGTTTAACGTCCAGCGAACGGGGGGAGACCCAGTACTTC
TRBJ2-7,TRBV5-1,-,-,CASSLYGLSYEQYF,TGCGCCAGCAGCCTCTACGGACTATCCTACGAGCAGTACTTC
TRBJ2-7,TRBV18,-,TRBD1,CASSPTGGHEQYF,TGTGCCAGCTCTCCAACAGGGGGGCACGAGCAGTACTTC
TRBJ2-2,TRBV10-2,-,TRBD2,CASSTSGGLGGELFF,TGCGCCAGCAGCACTAGCGGGGGGCTAGGGGGGGAGCTGTTTTTT
TRBJ1-3,TRBV30,once,-,CAWAARAGNTIYF,TGTGCCTGGGCCGCCCGTGCGGGTAACACCATATATTTT
TRBJ2-1,TRBV28,-,-,CASTSYAGLSYNEQFF,TGTGCCAGCACCTCATACGCGGGCCTCTCCTACAATGAGCAGTTCTTC
TRBJ2-6,TRBV7-9,-,-,CASSLRSGANVLTF,TGTGCCAGCAGCCTGCGCTCTGGGGCCAACGTCCTGACTTTC
TRBJ1-2,TRBV5-3,-,-,CARSTQDGVDGYTF,TGTGCCAGAAGCACCCAGGACGGGGTGGATGGCTACACCTTC
TRBJ2-1,TRBV29-1,few,-,CSVGGDGSYNEQFF,TGCAGCGTGGGGGGTGACGGCTCCTACAATGAGCAGTTCTTC
TRBJ1-2,TRBV4-1,-,TRBD1,CASSQNLGTANYGYTF,TGCGCCAGCAGCCAAAACCTCGGGACAGCTAACTATGGCTACACCTTC
TRBJ1-2,TRBV7-9,once,TRBD1,CASSEKGARYGYTF,TGTGCCAGCAGCGAAAAGGGGGCGCGGTATGGCTACACCTTC
TRBJ2-7,TRBV6-6,-,TRBD1,CASTPKGTGVYEQYF,TGTGCCAGCACCCCGAAGGGGACAGGGGTGTACGAGCAGTACTTC
TRBJ1-2,TRBV18,-,-,CASSRTDGGDYYGYTF,TGTGCCAGCTCACGGACGGACGGGGGAGATTATTATGGCTACACCTTC
TRBJ1-4,TRBV9,-,-,CASSAAGGEKLFF,TGTGCCAGCAGCGCAGCGGGGGGTGAAAAACTGTTTTTT
TRBJ1-3,TRBV5-1,few,-,CASSLDGGFSGNTIYF,TGCGCCAGCAGCTTGGATGGAGGGTTCTCTGGAAACACCATATATTTT
TRBJ2-1,TRBV25-1,-,TRBD1,CASTLTGGPGNEQFF,TGTGCCAGCACCTTGACAGGGGGTCCGGGCAATGAGCAGTTCTTC
TRBJ2-1,TRBV30,once,-,CAWSVRDTYEQFF,TGTGCCTGGAGTGTACGGGACACCTATGAGCAGTTCTTC
TRBJ2-1,TRBV5-6,-,TRBD1,CASSLTGVFDNEQFF,TGTGCCAGCAGCTTGACAGGGGTTTTCGACAATGAGCAGTTCTTC
TRBJ2-5,TRBV6-1,-,TRBD2,CASSQRGGQETQYF,TGTGCCAGCAGTCAGCGGGGGGGCCAAGAGACCCAGTACTTC
TRBJ1-2,TRBV9,-,TRBD1,CASSTQGAYGYTF,TGTGCCAGCAGCACCCAGGGGGCTTATGGCTACACCTTC
TRBJ2-7,TRBV5-8,-,-,CASSLVGRVLGQYF,TGTGCCAGCAGCTTGGTGGGCAGGGTCCTCGGGCAGTACTTC
TRBJ2-3,TRBV9,-,-,CASSPGLTDTQYF,TGTGCCAGCAGCCCCGGACTCACAGATACGCAGTATTTT
TRBJ2-5,TRBV5-1,-,-,CASSFMGGQETQYF,TGCGCCAGCAGCTTCATGGGGGGACAAGAGACCCAGTACTTC
TRBJ1-4,TRBV5-5,-,-,CASSSTVGRANEKLFF,TGTGCCAGCAGCTCGACGGTCGGGAGGGCTAATGAAAAACTGTTTTTT
TRBJ2-3,TRBV9,-,TRBD2,CASSESGTSTDTQYF,TGTGCCAGCAGCGAAAGCGGGACTAGCACAGATACGCAGTATTTT
TRBJ2-2,TRBV10-3,-,TRBD1,CAISPGQANTGELFF,TGTGCCATCAGCCCGGGACAGGCGAACACCGGGGAGCTGTTTTTT
TRBJ2-1,TRBV5-1,-,TRBD2,CASSFRLAAYNEQFF,TGCGCCAGCAGCTTCAGGCTAGCGGCCTACAATGAGCAGTTCTTC